Following are 16 T cell receptor beta chains from one sample sequenced in a study of T cells in tumors after PD-1 blockade. The method was immunoSEQ multiplex PCR; TCRdb's version includes in-frame clones alone and lacks a portion of them. The table lists approximately 47,000 clones, over 70% of them singletons, with approximately 4.1% in the top ten. Sequenced material: PBMCs, taken before anti-PD-1 treatment. These receptors all come from a human donor with basal cell carcinoma.

This chain joins TRBV27 and TRBJ2-7; D ambiguous. Germline V gene sequence: CDR1 MNHEY, CDR2 SMNVEV (reference sequence). This CDR3 has 13 amino acids. Trimming pared 8 bases from V and 1 base from J, leaving 12 bases between. CDR3 residues: CASYGLGSYEQYF. The CDR3 nucleotides read TGTGCCAGCTATGGCCTAGGGTCCTACGAGCAGTACTTC.

This chain uses TRBV18 with TRBJ1-1, with D maybe TRBD1 (5 bases). V shed 5 bases and J shed 4 bases, with 14 bases lying between them. CDR1 and CDR2 (germline): KGHSH, LQKENI. The CDR3 runs 14 residues. CDR3 in amino acids: CASSTGTGSTEAFF. The CDR3 coding sequence is TGTGCCAGCTCAACCGGGACTGGATCCACTGAAGCTTTCTTT. The whole variable domain, remainder taken from reference TRBV18 and TRBJ1-1, is NAGVMQNPRHLVRRRGQEARLRCSPMKGHSHVYWYRQLPEEGLKFMVYLQKENIIDESGMPKERFSAEFPKEGPSILRIQQVVRGDSAAYFCASSTGTGSTEAFFGQGTRLTVV.

The V gene is TRBV3-1 (or the pseudogene TRBV3-2), the J gene TRBJ2-1; perhaps TRBD1 as D (5 bases). The CDR3 is 13 residues long. Trimming took 0 bases from V and 10 from J, leaving 10 bases between them. CDR1 is LGHDT and CDR2 is YNNKEL in the germline V gene (reference sequence). For the CDR3, the DNA is TGTGCCAGCAGCCAAGAAAAAAGGGGCGAGCAGTTCTTC. It is translated as CASSQEKRGEQFF.

The CDR3 nucleotides read TGCGCCAGCAACCAGGACAATGGCTACGAGCAGTACTTC. Residues: CASNQDNGYEQYF. The genes are TRBV5-1 and TRBJ2-7; D is perhaps TRBD1 (5 bases). This CDR3 region has 13 residues. Germline values: CDR1 SGHRS, CDR2 YFSETQ. V gave up 6 bases and J gave up 3 bases, with 13 bases separating them.

In this sample, this clone turned up a few times. This chain joins TRBV29-1 and TRBJ1-2; unclear D gene. This CDR3 is 11 amino acids long. Per germline, CDR1 SQVTM and CDR2 ANQGSEA. The ends were cut back, 1 base at V and 7 bases at J, with 7 bases in the middle. The CDR3 DNA follows: TGCAGCGTTGAAGCCCTAGGTGGCTACACCTTC. Protein: CSVEALGGYTF. The complete variable domain, with remaining parts taken from reference TRBV29-1 and TRBJ1-2, reads SAVISQKPSRDICQRGTSLTIQCQVDSQVTMMFWYRQQPGQSLTLIATANQGSEATYESGFVIDKFPISRPNLTFSTLTVSNMSPEDSSIYLCSVEALGGYTFGSGTRLTVV.

This clone was detected only a few times. The chain recombines TRBV9 with TRBJ1-3; D ambiguous. This CDR3 region has 14 residues. Germline V gives CDR1 SGDLS, CDR2 YYNGEE. The ends were cut back, 4 bases at V and 4 bases at J, with 12 bases in the middle. The CDR3 DNA reads as TGTGCCAGCAGCACCGACGGGCTAGGAAACACCATATATTTT. The encoded protein is CASSTDGLGNTIYF.

The chain joins TRBV5-1 to TRBJ2-3; no clear D. The germline V gene encodes CDR1 SGHRS and CDR2 YFSETQ. The CDR3 spans 13 residues. V was clipped by 5 bases and J by 5 bases, with 12 bases between them. The CDR3 DNA reads TGCGCCAGCAGGGGCGTAACCGGAGATACGCAGTATTTT. Translation gives CASRGVTGDTQYF.

This chain links TRBV7-9 with TRBJ2-3; D may be TRBD2 (6 bases). This CDR3 has 18 residues. Per germline, CDR1 SEHNR and CDR2 FQNEAQ (reference sequence). V lost 5 bases and J lost 0, with 21 bases in between. The CDR3: CASSGRPLARPSTDTQYF. The CDR3 region has the DNA TGTGCCAGCAGCGGAAGGCCCCTAGCGAGGCCTAGCACAGATACGCAGTATTTT.

The chain has TRBV3-1 (or the pseudogene TRBV3-2) and TRBJ1-1; unclear D gene. The germline V and J ends were trimmed by 4 bases and 2 bases, with 11 bases remaining between them. Germline CDR1 reads LGHDT; CDR2 reads YNNKEL (reference sequence). This CDR3 spans 14 amino acids. The CDR3 sequence: CASSPARKNTEAFF. The CDR3 nucleotides are TGTGCCAGCAGCCCGGCCAGAAAAAACACTGAAGCTTTCTTT.

This sequence joins TRBV5-1 and TRBJ1-4; 7 nucleotides align to TRBD1. With V trimmed by 2 bases and J by 4 bases, 2 bases remained unmatched. The germline gives CDR1 SGHRS, CDR2 YFSETQ. This CDR3 has 14 residues. CDR3 DNA sequence: TGCGCCAGCAGCTTACAGGGGAGTAATGAAAAACTGTTTTTT. This sequence encodes CASSLQGSNEKLFF.

The chain combines TRBV14 with TRBJ2-2; D is uncertain. Trimming stripped 1 base from V and 7 bases from J, with 7 bases between. The CDR3 runs 13 residues. Germline CDR1 SGHDN, CDR2 FVKESK. The CDR3 sequence is CASSQGLYGELFF. The DNA of the CDR3 is TGTGCCAGCAGCCAAGGCTTATACGGGGAGCTGTTTTTT.

This clone was found once. The CDR3 protein is CASSLGQGDYNEQFF. The CDR3 nucleotides read TGTGCCAGCAGCTTAGGACAGGGTGATTACAATGAGCAGTTCTTC. This chain joins TRBV7-9 and TRBJ2-1; 7 nucleotides line up with TRBD1. V trimming: 1 base; J trimming: 4 bases; junction bases outside the gene matches: 4. This CDR3 comprises 15 residues. CDR1 is SEHNR and CDR2 is FQNEAQ in the germline V gene (reference sequence).

The chain uses TRBV7-9 and TRBJ2-1; TRBD1 or TRBD2 may be the D gene (5 bases each). There are 13 residues in the CDR3. Germline loops: CDR1 SEHNR, CDR2 FQNEAQ (reference sequence). V was trimmed by 2 bases and J by 8 bases, leaving 10 bases between them. The CDR3 reads CASSLYGDDEQFF. In DNA form, the CDR3 reads TGTGCCAGCAGCTTATACGGGGACGATGAGCAGTTCTTC.

The chain uses TRBV10-3 and TRBJ2-5; 9 bases align to TRBD2. Germline V lookup: CDR1 ENHRY, CDR2 SYGVKD. V lost 11 bases, J lost 4 bases, and 11 bases stayed unmatched. The CDR3 spans 14 residues. The CDR3 is CAQRAGGLVETQYF. The CDR3 DNA follows: TGTGCCCAAAGGGCGGGGGGGCTGGTAGAGACCCAGTACTTC.

A few counts support this clone. V is TRBV6-6 and J is TRBJ1-6; D might be TRBD1 (5 bases). V lost 8 bases, J lost 0 bases, and 11 bases lay in between. From germline, CDR1 is MNHNY and CDR2 SVGAGI (reference sequence). CDR3 length: 15 amino acids. The CDR3 bases are TGTGCCAGCCTAGGAGGGGACTCCTATAATTCACCCCTCCACTTT. This translates into CASLGGDSYNSPLHF.

The DNA for the CDR3 is TGTGCCAGCAGCCCCTCGGGCTATTACTACGAGCAGTACTTC. This sequence encodes CASSPSGYYYEQYF. The J gene is TRBJ2-7, the V gene TRBV16; no definite D call. The CDR3 sequence is 14 residues long. The germline V and J ends were trimmed by 4 bases and 3 bases, with 13 bases remaining between them. Germline-derived CDR1 and CDR2 are KGHSY and FQNENV.